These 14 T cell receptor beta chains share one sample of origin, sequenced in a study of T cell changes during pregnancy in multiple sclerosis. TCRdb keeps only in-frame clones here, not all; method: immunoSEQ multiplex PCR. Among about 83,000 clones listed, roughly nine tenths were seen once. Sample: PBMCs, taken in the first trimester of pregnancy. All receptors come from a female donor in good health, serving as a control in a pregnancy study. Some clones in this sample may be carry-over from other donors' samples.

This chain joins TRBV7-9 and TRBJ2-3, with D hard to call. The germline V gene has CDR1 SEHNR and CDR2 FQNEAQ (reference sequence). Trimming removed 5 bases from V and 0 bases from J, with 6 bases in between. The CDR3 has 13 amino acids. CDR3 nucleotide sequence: TGTGCCAGCAGCCCGACTAGCACAGATACGCAGTATTTT. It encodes CASSPTSTDTQYF.

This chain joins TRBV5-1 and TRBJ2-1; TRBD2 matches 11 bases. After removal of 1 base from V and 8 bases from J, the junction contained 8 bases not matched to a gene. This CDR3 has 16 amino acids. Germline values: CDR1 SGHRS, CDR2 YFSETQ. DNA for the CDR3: TGCGCCAGCAGCTTGCGTGTAGCGGGAGGGTTCCATGAGCAGTTCTTC. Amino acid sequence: CASSLRVAGGFHEQFF.

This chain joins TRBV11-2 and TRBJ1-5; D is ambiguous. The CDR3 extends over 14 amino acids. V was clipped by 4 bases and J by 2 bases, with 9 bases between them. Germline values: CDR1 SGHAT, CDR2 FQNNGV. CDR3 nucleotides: TGTGCCAGCAGCTCCCTAGGAGGCAATCAGCCCCAGCATTTT. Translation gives CASSSLGGNQPQHF. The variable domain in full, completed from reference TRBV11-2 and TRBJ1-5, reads EAGVAQSPRYKIIEKRQSVAFWCNPISGHATLYWYQQILGQGPKLLIQFQNNGVVDDSQLPKDRFSAERLKGVDSTLKIQPAKLEDSAVYLCASSSLGGNQPQHFGDGTRLSIL.

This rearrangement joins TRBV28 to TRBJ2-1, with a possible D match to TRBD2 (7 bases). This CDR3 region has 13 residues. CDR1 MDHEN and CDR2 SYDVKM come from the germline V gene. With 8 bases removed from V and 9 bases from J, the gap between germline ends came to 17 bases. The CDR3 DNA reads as TGTGCCAGCGCAAGGGGGGGCCATTTTGAGCAGTTCTTC. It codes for CASARGGHFEQFF.

This chain's CDR3 is CASSSVLGFTDTQYF. DNA of the CDR3: TGTGCCAGCAGTTCCGTACTAGGTTTCACAGATACGCAGTATTTT. The chain combines TRBV28 with TRBJ2-3; D may be TRBD2 (5 bases). From germline, CDR1 is MDHEN and CDR2 SYDVKM. This CDR3 spans 15 amino acids. The V gene lost 4 bases and the J gene lost 2 bases, with 13 bases spanning the gap.

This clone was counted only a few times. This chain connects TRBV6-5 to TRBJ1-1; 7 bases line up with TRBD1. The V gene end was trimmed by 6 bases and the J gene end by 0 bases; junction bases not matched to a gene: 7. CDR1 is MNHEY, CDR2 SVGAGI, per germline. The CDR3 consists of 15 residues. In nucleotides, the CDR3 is TGTGCCAGCAGCCTAACAGGGGTCTTGAACACTGAAGCTTTCTTT. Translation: CASSLTGVLNTEAFF.

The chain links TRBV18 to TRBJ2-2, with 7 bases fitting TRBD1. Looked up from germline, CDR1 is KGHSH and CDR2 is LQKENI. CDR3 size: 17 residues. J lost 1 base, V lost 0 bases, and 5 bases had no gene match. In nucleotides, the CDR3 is TGTGCCAGCTCACCACCAACTACAGGGGAGAACACCGGGGAGCTGTTTTTT. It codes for CASSPPTTGENTGELFF.

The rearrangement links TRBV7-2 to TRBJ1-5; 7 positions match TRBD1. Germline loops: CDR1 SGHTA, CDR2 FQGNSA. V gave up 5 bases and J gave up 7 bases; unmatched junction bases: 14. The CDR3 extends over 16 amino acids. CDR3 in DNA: TGTGCCAGCAGCGCCCCCCCACAGGGGAGAGGGCAGCCCCAGCATTTT. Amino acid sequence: CASSAPPQGRGQPQHF.

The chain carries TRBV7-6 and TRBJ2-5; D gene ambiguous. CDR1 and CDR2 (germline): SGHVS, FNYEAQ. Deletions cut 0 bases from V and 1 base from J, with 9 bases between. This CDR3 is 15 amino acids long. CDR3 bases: TGTGCCAGCAGCTTAGCTGAGTACTTCCAAGAGACCCAGTACTTC. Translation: CASSLAEYFQETQYF.

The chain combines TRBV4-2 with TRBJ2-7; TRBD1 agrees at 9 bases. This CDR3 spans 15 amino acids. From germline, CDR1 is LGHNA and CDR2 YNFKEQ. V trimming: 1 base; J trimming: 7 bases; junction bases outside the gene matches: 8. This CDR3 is CASSQATGQGGEQYF. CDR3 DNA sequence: TGTGCCAGCAGCCAAGCTACGGGACAGGGAGGGGAGCAGTACTTC.

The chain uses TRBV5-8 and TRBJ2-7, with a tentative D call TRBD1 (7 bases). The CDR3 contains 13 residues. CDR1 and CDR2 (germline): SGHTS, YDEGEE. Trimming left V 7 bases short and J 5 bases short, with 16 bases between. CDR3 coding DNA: TGTGCCAGCGCGACAGGGAGGTTCCACGAGCAGTACTTC. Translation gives CASATGRFHEQYF. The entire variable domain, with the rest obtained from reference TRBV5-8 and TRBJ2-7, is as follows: EAGVTQSPTHLIKTRGQQATLRCSPISGHTSVYWYQQALGLGLQFLLWYDEGEERNRGNFPPRFSGRQFPNYSSELNVNALELEDSALYLCASATGRFHEQYFGPGTRLTVT.

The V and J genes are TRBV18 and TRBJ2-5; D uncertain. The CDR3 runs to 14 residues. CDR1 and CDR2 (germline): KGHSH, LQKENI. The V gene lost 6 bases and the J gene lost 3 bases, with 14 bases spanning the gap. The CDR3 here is CASSRIGGEETQYF. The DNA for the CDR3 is TGTGCCAGCTCCCGCATCGGCGGAGAAGAGACCCAGTACTTC.

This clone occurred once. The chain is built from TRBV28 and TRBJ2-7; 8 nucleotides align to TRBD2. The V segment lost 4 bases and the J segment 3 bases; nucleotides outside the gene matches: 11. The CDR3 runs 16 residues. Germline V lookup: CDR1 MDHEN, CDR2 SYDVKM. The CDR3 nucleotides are TGTGCCAGCAGTTCGGGGGGGGAGGGGGTCCTCTACGAGCAGTACTTC. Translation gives CASSSGGEGVLYEQYF.

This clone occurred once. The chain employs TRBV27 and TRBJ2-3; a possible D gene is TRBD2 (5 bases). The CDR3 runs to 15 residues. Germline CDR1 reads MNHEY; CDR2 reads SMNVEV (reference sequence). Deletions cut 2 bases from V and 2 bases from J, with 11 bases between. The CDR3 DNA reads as TGTGCCAGCAGTTTAGAGGGCAGCTTCACAGATACGCAGTATTTT. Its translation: CASSLEGSFTDTQYF.